The 10 T cell receptor beta chains reported below all come from one sample, sequenced in a study of identical twins listed by TCRdb under 2016. Library generation was performed with 5' RACE. Sequencing instrument: Illumina HiSeq 2000. TCRdb reanalyzed the raw reads on its own, using fastp at Q25 for trimming and MiXCR for clone calling, and kept in-frame beta chains. Each CDR3 protein gets just one entry, which takes the most common genes and DNA from the rows behind it. This sample is represented by approximately 190,000 distinct CDR3 sequences; 15% to 20% of them were singletons. The ten largest make up 35% to 45% of the sample. The same sample was also studied in work on T cells expressing NK-cell markers.

The sequencing sample was made of CD8+ T cells sorted from blood. These receptors were obtained from a woman between 18 and 29 years old in good health.

This clonotype came up many times. This rearrangement joins TRBV19 to TRBJ1-1; a possible D gene is TRBD1 (5 bases). The CDR3 length is 13 residues. Germline V lookup: CDR1 LNHDA, CDR2 SQIVND (reference sequence). V was cut by 6 bases and J by 2 bases, with 10 bases left in between. This chain's CDR3 is CASSMGPNTEAFF. In DNA, the CDR3 is TGTGCCAGTAGCATGGGACCTAACACTGAAGCTTTCTTT.

In this sample, this clonotype turned up once. This sequence joins TRBV5-6 and TRBJ2-3; 8 nucleotides align to TRBD1. Trimming removed 4 bases from V and 9 bases from J; junction bases left unmatched: 7. There are 13 residues in the CDR3. CDR1 is SGHDT and CDR2 is YYEEEE in the germline V gene. The chain's CDR3 is CASSTGAGGTQYF. The CDR3 DNA sequence: TGTGCCAGCAGCACCGGAGCAGGGGGCACGCAGTATTTT. Combining the CDR3 with reference TRBV5-6 and TRBJ2-3 gives the whole variable domain DAGVTQSPTHLIKTRGQQVTLRCSPKSGHDTVSWYQQALGQGPQFIFQYYEEEERQRGNFPDRFSGHQFPNYSSELNVNALLLGDSALYLCASSTGAGGTQYFGPGTRLTVL.

This clonotype appeared many times. The chain employs TRBV12-3 or TRBV12-4 and TRBJ2-3; D may be TRBD2 (6 bases). Trimming stripped 7 bases from V and 4 bases from J, with 18 bases between. The length of the CDR3 is 15 residues. CDR3 amino acids: CASTSGTGMADTQYF. In DNA form, the CDR3 reads TGTGCCAGCACTTCCGGGACTGGGATGGCAGATACGCAGTATTTT.

The sample holds a few counts of this clonotype. The CDR3 sequence: CSASGTFTATGEQYF. The CDR3 DNA sequence: TGCAGTGCTAGTGGGACCTTTACTGCCACGGGCGAGCAGTACTTC. The rearrangement uses TRBV20-1 and TRBJ2-7; TRBD1 or TRBD2 may be the D gene (5 bases each). The germline V gene encodes CDR1 DFQATT and CDR2 SNEGSKA (reference sequence). The CDR3 runs to 15 residues. V was cut by 3 bases and J by 6 bases, with 21 bases left in between.

This clonotype has a handful of counts. Written as DNA, the CDR3 is TGCGCCAGCAGCCTGACTAGCGGGAGGCCTCTTGGCGGGGAGCTGTTTTTT. Translating gives CASSLTSGRPLGGELFF. The rearrangement uses TRBV5-1 and TRBJ2-2; 13 nucleotides match TRBD2. The CDR3 contains 17 residues. Looked up from germline, CDR1 is SGHRS and CDR2 is YFSETQ. V dropped 4 bases and J dropped 7; count of bases not matched to a gene: 10. Using reference TRBV5-1 and TRBJ2-2 for the parts outside the CDR3, the full variable domain is KAGVTQTPRYLIKTRGQQVTLSCSPISGHRSVSWYQQTPGQGLQFLFEYFSETQRNKGNFPGRFSGRQFSNSRSEMNVSTLELGDSALYLCASSLTSGRPLGGELFFGEGSRLTVL.

The chain has TRBV20-1 and TRBJ1-1; D possibly corresponds to TRBD1 (5 bases). The CDR3 length is 10 residues. V lost 7 bases and J lost 8, with 11 bases in between. Germline V lookup: CDR1 DFQATT, CDR2 SNEGSKA (reference sequence). The CDR3 nucleotides are TGCAGTGTCAGGGATGGAGAAGCTTTCTTT. Translation: CSVRDGEAFF.

The V call is TRBV15, the J call TRBJ2-1; TRBD2 matches at 8 bases. V dropped 5 bases and J dropped 4; count of bases not matched to a gene: 7. The CDR3 is made up of 15 amino acids. Germline CDR1 is LNHNV and CDR2 is YYDKDF (reference sequence). CDR3 coding DNA: TGTGCCACCAGCGTCCTGGGACTAGGATACAATGAGCAGTTCTTC. Translation gives CATSVLGLGYNEQFF. The variable domain in full, completed from reference TRBV15 and TRBJ2-1, reads DAMVIQNPRYQVTQFGKPVTLSCSQTLNHNVMYWYQQKSSQAPKLLFHYYDKDFNNEADTPDNFQSRRPNTSFCFLDIRSPGLGDTAMYLCATSVLGLGYNEQFFGPGTRLTVL.

This clonotype was recorded at least ten times. The rearrangement joins TRBV12-3 or TRBV12-4 to TRBJ2-1; the match to TRBD2 covers 13 bases. CDR3 length equals 15 residues. Trimming took 5 bases from V and 3 from J; bases not matched to a gene: 1. Written as DNA, the CDR3 is TGTGCCAGCAGTAGGACTAGCGGGAGCTACAATGAGCAGTTCTTC. Translated, it gives CASSRTSGSYNEQFF.

The V and J genes are TRBV6-6 and TRBJ1-5; no clear D gene. Germline V CDR1 and CDR2: MNHNY, SVGAGI (reference sequence). This CDR3 contains 9 residues. The V gene lost 11 bases and the J gene lost 10 bases, with 9 bases spanning the gap. The CDR3 region is CAPLNPQHF. The CDR3 nucleotides read TGTGCCCCCCTTAATCCCCAGCATTTT.

V usage is TRBV27 and J usage is TRBJ2-2; no clear D. CDR1 is MNHEY and CDR2 is SMNVEV in the germline V gene (reference sequence). The CDR3 sequence is 11 residues long. Trimming pared 7 bases from V and 7 bases from J, leaving 7 bases between. The CDR3 region is CASISGGELFF. The CDR3 DNA reads TGTGCCAGCATTTCTGGCGGGGAGCTGTTTTTT.